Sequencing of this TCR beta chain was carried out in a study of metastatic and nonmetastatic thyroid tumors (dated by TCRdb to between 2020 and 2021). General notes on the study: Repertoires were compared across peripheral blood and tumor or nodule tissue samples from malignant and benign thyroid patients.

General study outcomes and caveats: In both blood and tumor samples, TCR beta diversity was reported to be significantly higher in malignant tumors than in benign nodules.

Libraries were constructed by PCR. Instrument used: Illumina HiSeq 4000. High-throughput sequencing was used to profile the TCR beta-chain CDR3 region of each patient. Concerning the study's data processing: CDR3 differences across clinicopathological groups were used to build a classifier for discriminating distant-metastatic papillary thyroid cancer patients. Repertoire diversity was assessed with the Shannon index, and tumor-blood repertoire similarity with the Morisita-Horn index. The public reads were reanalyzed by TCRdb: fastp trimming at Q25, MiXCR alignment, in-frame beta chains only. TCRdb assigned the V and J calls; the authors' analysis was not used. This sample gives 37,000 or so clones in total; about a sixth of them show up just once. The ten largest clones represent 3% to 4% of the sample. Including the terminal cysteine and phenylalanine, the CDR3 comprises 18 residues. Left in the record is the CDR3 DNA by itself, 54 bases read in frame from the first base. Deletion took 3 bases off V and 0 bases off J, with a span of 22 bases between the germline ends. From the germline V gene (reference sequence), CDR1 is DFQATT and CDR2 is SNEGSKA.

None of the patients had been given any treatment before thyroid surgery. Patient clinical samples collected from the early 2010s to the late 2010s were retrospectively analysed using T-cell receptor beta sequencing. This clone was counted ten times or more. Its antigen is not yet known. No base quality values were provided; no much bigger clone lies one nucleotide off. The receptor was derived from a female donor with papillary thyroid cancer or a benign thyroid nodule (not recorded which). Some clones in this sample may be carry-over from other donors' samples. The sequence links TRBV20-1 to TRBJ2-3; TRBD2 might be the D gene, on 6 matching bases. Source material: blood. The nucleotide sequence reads TGCAGTGCTAGCCACGAAACTACTAGCCGACCTAGCACAGATACGCAGTATTTT. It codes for CSASHETTSRPSTDTQYF.